This entry concerns a single T cell receptor (beta chain). There is no known antigen for this receptor. No qualities accompany the bases; no much larger clone lies one base away. The cohort comprised 666 healthy bone marrow donors. At the time of sampling, every cohort member was nominally healthy, though immune exposures that went unrecorded were likely present. The donor tested CMV seropositive and was one of the 289 seropositive cohort members. Every donor gave a peripheral blood sample, and the peripheral blood mononuclear cells from that sample were used for TCR beta sequencing. The Qiagen DNeasy Blood Extraction Kit was used to extract genomic DNA from the blood cell samples. The germline V gene (reference sequence) yields GTSNPN for CDR1 and SVGIG for CDR2. V loses 0 bases, J loses 4 bases, and the germline ends lie 16 bases apart. The CDR3 covers 15 residues, taking in both the cysteine and the phenylalanine. The DNA shown is the 45-base CDR3, in frame from base 1.

The entry originates in a study of cytomegalovirus exposure and HLA in healthy donors (dated by TCRdb to 2015 to 2018). As for the study more broadly: According to an earlier analysis of a few hundred of the donors, some 180 million T cells yielded 90 million to 130 million unique TCR beta sequences and around 300 Gb of sequence data. An early release covering about 600 HLA-typed donors comprised approximately 300 gigabases of sequencing data and 85 million to 100 million unique TCR sequences. The genetic ancestry cluster associated with self-reported Caucasian donors included 81% of the roughly 380 genotyped donors. The aim of the study was to test whether cataloging public T cell receptors could identify signatures of past pathogen exposure. The study profiled the T cell repertoires of 500 to 800 subjects by immunosequencing and related them to cytomegalovirus serostatus. Besides the first cohort of roughly 660 subjects, a separate validation cohort made up of 120 different subjects was used. The study combined high-throughput TCR immunosequencing, statistical association of individual TCRs with disease status, and machine learning to predict cytomegalovirus infection status. In a later analysis, previously published TCR beta repertoires from roughly 710 donors were re-analyzed and high-resolution HLA genotyping was added so that TCR occurrence patterns could be studied. Rather than using new phenotypic data, the later analysis identified candidate immune exposures from TCR beta sequences and from how often those sequences occurred across donors. An earlier analysis of around 640 of the donors used high-throughput TCR beta sequencing to judge whether each TCR beta V gene segment behaved as functional or pseudogenic. Donor age, sex, ethnicity and CMV serostatus were collected together with the repertoire data. A later genetic analysis used genome-wide SNP genotypes for about 60% of the roughly 700 donors, treating that subset as a discovery cohort. Every repertoire in the discovery cohort had been generated on one and the same sequencing platform. HLA typing covered class I and class II loci at four-digit resolution. The number of donors typed differed by locus, with roughly 629-640 for A, B, C, DRB1 and DQB1, roughly 520 for DQA1, 606 for DPA1, and 450 to 480 for DPB1. Four or five DR-DQ haplotypes were treated as single units for association and clustering because of strong linkage in the cohort. On average, around 230,000 unique TCR beta nucleotide sequences were sequenced per donor among more than 350 genotyped donors of the cohort, with 15% to 20% of those sequences being non-productive.

General findings and caveats noted by the study authors: At a false discovery rate of 0.05, a later analysis linked roughly 17,000 TCR beta sequences to specific HLA alleles. The classifier was reported to diagnose cytomegalovirus status with high specificity and sensitivity in both the original cohort and the validation cohort. The earlier analysis of 450 to 700 of the donors excluded about 16 rarely observed V segments, including chromosome 9 orphons, because counts were too low. A later analysis reported that several top co-occurrence clusters appeared linked to parvovirus B19, influenza, CMV and Epstein-Barr virus. In a later analysis, most CMV-associated TCR beta chains were found to appear HLA-restricted, with HLA associations seemingly driven largely by CMV exposure. Sequencing depth was assumed to be roughly uniform across donors in the presence/absence analyses, though that assumption may not hold. HLA typing was unavailable for some donors at each locus, so association tests used only the typed subset. Strong co-occurrence of HLA alleles, especially DR and DQ, made assigning TCR associations to individual alleles difficult. A later genetic analysis associated a missense DCLRE1C variant with V-gene and J-gene trimming of TCR beta chains, and an independent cohort replicated the association. Because the 87-base-pair reads could not distinguish some IMGT-functional V segments, including TRBV6-2 and TRBV6-3, those segments were excluded. Across donors, most TCR sequences were observed very rarely, whereas some public TCRs were present in many individuals. An earlier analysis of approximately 540 of the donors showed that most TCR beta V segments appeared in productive rearrangements either about 90% or about 30% of the time, which broadly matched IMGT annotations. A later analysis found that TCR association rates varied across HLA loci, with DRB1 alleles showing the most associated TCRs and HLA-C alleles the fewest. The cohort was sequenced for TCR beta chains only, and without alpha or paired-chain data the features that could be detected were limited. It was suggested by the authors that the approach could potentially be generalized to other disease states and immunological phenotypes. For the cohort, immune exposure information was limited to CMV serostatus. In the study, approximately 160 TCR beta chains were listed as associated with cytomegalovirus. In vitro tests confirmed that a few of the cytomegalovirus-associated TCR beta chains recognize cytomegalovirus antigens. A cluster of highly shared sequence variants was judged likely to represent a technical artifact of the sequencing pipeline. Compared with equally common non-associated chains, HLA-associated TCR beta chains in a later analysis were more clonally expanded and had lower generation probabilities. Correlated functional status among segregating V segments might be attributable to linkage disequilibrium, but an unknown experimental factor could not be ruled out. A further reported finding was that TCR beta sequences accurately predicted the HLA-A and HLA-B alleles for most subjects in the first cohort. According to a later genetic analysis, donors in an Asian-associated ancestry cluster had fewer N-insertions in productive TCRs than the approximately 670-donor mean.

Library preparation was by the immunoSEQ multiplex PCR assay. The multiplex PCR relied on a mix of 60 forward primers for TCR Vbeta segments and 13 reverse primers for TCR Jbeta segments. The CDR3 region of rearranged TCR beta genes was amplified from genomic DNA by a multiplex PCR assay. The Illumina HiSeq System was used to sequence the amplified TCR beta libraries as 87-base-pair reads. Per the source publication's procedure: In a later analysis, some 80 million unique TCR beta chains were counted across the roughly 700 repertoires, and some 10 million of these chains were shared by at least two donors. A nearest-neighbor algorithm error-corrected the raw reads and collapsed the reads into unique sequences, merging closely related sequences to remove PCR and sequencing errors. V, D and J gene segments were assigned by aligning CDR3 sequences to IMGT reference sequences. For a sequence to be retained, a match of at least six nucleotides to both a V gene segment and a J gene segment was required. Rearrangements were called productive when the CDR3 lacked stop codons and stayed in frame with V and J; all others were non-productive. Following IMGT convention, CDR3 was defined as the stretch from the second conserved V-encoded cysteine to the conserved J-encoded phenylalanine. In an earlier analysis of around 600 of the donors, sequences lacking an unambiguous match to a single V gene segment were excluded. An earlier analysis of 587 of the donors called V segments functional above 56.7% productive rearrangements and segregating when the between-donor standard deviation exceeded 5%. A statistical classification framework was developed to diagnose cytomegalovirus status using the catalog of TCR beta chain sequences. In a later analysis, V and J genes were assigned by comparing TCR nucleotide sequences against IMGT/GENE-DB human TR gene sequences. Using the TCRdist pipeline, a later analysis assigned CDR3 sequences along with most-parsimonious VDJ recombination scenarios. In a later analysis, every TCR beta chain was defined by the combination of its CDR3 amino acid sequence and its V-gene family, and reads without a unique V-gene family were dropped. In a later analysis, 550 to 650 highly shared, low-generation-probability nucleotide sequences were removed to address suspected cross-contamination and a sequencing artifact. A later analysis calculated a clonal expansion index for each public chain from normalized within-repertoire ranks of inferred template counts. In a later analysis, generation probabilities were computed with a VDJ recombination model fitted to out-of-frame rearrangements, and the resulting probabilities were checked against IGoR. In a later analysis, TCR-TCR, TCR-HLA and TCR-CMV co-occurrence was scored with hypergeometric tests, and a repertoire-size bias correction was applied to TCR pairs. False discovery rates were estimated in a later analysis by permuting HLA or CMV assignments 20 times. In a later analysis, co-occurring TCRs were grouped using DBSCAN, and TCRdist sequence similarity was added for clustering within HLA-allele-positive subsets. Repertoires with fewer than 30,000 or more than 120,000 public chains were left out of co-occurrence clustering, as were five repertoires with anomalous nucleotide sharing. The table comes from immuneACCESS by way of TCRdb, which keeps in-frame sequences with V and J called. Part of the clones is missing from these tables; in studies checked, under half for an unresolved V gene and the rest for unknown reasons. Clone size and V and J calls were adopted from that table, with D and trimming inferred from the DNA. Counted in this sample were about 93,000 clones; 65% of them appeared once. Of the sample, 5.9% falls within the top ten clones.

Sequencing was done on a sample of PBMCs. The receptor chain draws on TRBV30 and TRBJ2-7; a weak D assignment points to TRBD2 (7 bases agree). This clonotype originated in a boy younger than 18 in good health and CMV-seropositive. DNA sequence: TGTGCCTGGAGTGTACTCGGGGGGCGACCTTACGAGCAGTACTTC. This yields the protein CAWSVLGGRPYEQYF.